This T cell receptor beta chain appears in the sequencing data of a study of regulatory and conventional T cells in RAG deficiency. General study results and limits: Other subsets showed around 9.4-fold reductions, but Treg unique TCR beta sequences fell roughly 100-fold in these patients.

The table came from immunoSEQ multiplex PCR; TCRdb's copy has only in-frame clones and leaves some out. This repertoire shows around 30,000 clones, around 90% found once; its top ten account for under 5.5%. The CDR3 has 13 residues. Between the trimmed V and J ends, which lost 5 bases and 9 bases, there was a span of 14 bases. CDR1 is SGHTA, CDR2 FQGTGA, per germline. On this clone: Its antigen is currently unknown.

The same data also went into a second study, on regulatory T cells. As reported in that work: The PCR used 52 TRBV and 13 TRBJ primers. In patients, unique TRB V-J pairs were restricted and V/J usage skewed, especially in Tregs.

This receptor was obtained from a human donor in good health. Sequencing used CD8+ T cells sorted from blood. The J gene is TRBJ2-4, the V gene TRBV7-3, with TRBD2 as a possible D gene (5 bases). The CDR3 region has the DNA TGTGCCAGCAGCCCCCACGGAGGAAGCATTCAGTACTTC. This translates into CASSPHGGSIQYF.